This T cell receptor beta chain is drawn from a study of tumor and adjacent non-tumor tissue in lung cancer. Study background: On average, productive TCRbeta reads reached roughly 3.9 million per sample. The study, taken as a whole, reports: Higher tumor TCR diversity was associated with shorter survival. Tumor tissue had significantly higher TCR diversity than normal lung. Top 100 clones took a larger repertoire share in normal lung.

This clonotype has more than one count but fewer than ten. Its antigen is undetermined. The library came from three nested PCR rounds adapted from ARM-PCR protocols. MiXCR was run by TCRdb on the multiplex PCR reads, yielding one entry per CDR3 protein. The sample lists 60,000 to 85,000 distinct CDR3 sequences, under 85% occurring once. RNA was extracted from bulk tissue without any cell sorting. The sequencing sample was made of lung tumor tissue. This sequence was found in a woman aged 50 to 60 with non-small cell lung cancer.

CDR3 region: CASSRGENCNEQFF. In DNA, the CDR3 is TGTGCCAGCAGCCGCGGGGAGAACTGCAACGAGCAGTTCTTC. The rearrangement links TRBV14 to TRBJ2-1, with D possibly matching TRBD2 (6 bases). The CDR3 contains 14 residues. Germline V lookup: CDR1 SGHDN, CDR2 FVKESK. Trimming pared 4 bases from V and 10 bases from J, leaving 17 bases between.